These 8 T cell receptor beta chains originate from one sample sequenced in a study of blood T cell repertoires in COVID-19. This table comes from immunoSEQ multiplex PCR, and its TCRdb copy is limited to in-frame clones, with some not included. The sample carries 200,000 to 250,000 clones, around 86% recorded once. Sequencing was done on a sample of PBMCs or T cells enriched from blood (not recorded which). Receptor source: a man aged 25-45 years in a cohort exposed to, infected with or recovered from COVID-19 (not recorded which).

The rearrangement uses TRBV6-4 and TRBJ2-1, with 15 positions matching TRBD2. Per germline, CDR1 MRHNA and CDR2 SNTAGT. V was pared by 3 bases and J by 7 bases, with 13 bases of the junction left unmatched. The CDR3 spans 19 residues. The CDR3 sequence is CASSEPGLAGGPGTNEQFF. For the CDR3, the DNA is TGTGCCAGCAGTGAACCGGGACTAGCGGGAGGTCCGGGGACTAATGAGCAGTTCTTC.

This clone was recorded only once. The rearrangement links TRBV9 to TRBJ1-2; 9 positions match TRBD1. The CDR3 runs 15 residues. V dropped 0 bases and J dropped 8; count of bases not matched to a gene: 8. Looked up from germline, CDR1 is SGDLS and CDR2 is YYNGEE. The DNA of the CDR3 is TGTGCCAGCAGCGTAGCTACCCGGGACAGGGACGGCTACACCTTC. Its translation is CASSVATRDRDGYTF.

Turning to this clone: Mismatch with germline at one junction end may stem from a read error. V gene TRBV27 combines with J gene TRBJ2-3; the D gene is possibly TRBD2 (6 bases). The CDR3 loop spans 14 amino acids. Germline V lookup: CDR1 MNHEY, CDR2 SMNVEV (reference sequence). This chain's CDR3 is CASSFSGGTPVSHF. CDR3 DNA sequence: TGTGCCAGCAGTTTTTCCGGCGGGACCCCCGTCTCGCATTTT.

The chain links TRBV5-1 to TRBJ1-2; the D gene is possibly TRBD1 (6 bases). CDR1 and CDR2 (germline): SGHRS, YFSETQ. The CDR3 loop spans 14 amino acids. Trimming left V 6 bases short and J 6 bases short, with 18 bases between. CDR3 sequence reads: CASTLTGSGDGYTF. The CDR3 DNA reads TGCGCCAGCACCCTGACAGGCTCTGGTGATGGCTACACCTTC.

CDR3 residues: CASSGWRGPYNSPLHF. In nucleotides, the CDR3 is TGTGCCAGCAGTGGATGGAGGGGGCCTTATAATTCACCCCTCCACTTT. The J gene is TRBJ1-6, the V gene TRBV6-1; 7 bases line up with TRBD1. The germline gives CDR1 MNHNS, CDR2 SASEGT. V lost 4 bases and J lost 4; bases outside the gene matches: 7. This CDR3 has 16 amino acids.

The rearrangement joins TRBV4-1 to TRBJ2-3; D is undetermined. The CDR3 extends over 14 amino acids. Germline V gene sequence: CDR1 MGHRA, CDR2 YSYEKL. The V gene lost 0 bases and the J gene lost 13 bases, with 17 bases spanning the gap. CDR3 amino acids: CASSQELGSPVEYF. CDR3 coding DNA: TGCGCCAGCAGCCAAGAATTGGGCTCCCCCGTAGAGTATTTT.

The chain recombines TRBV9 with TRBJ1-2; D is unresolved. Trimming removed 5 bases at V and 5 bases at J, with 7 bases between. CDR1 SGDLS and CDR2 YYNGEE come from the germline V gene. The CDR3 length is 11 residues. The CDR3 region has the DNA TGTGCCAGCAGGGAGGGATATGGCTACACCTTC. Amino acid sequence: CASREGYGYTF. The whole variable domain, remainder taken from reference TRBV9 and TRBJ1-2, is DSGVTQTPKHLITATGQRVTLRCSPRSGDLSVYWYQQSLDQGLQFLIQYYNGEERAKGNILERFSAQQFPDLHSELNLSSLELGDSALYFCASREGYGYTFGSGTRLTVV.

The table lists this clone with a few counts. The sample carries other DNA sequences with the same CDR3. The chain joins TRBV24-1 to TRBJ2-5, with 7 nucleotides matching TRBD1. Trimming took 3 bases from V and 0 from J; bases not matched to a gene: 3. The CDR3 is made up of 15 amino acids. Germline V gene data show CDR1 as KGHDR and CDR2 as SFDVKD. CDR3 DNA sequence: TGTGCCACCAGTGATCCGGACAGGTACCAAGAGACCCAGTACTTC. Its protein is CATSDPDRYQETQYF.